A single sample is the source of the 10 T cell receptor beta chains below, sequenced in a study of T-cell reconstitution after alpha-beta-depleted transplantation in children. This sample's TCRbeta library carried unique molecular identifier barcodes. Each CDR3 protein gets one entry after TCRdb re-called the PCR reads with MiXCR. The table shows 440,000 or so distinct CDR3 sequences, with roughly two fifths occurring only once. Sequences were derived from PBMCs, sampled before TCRalphabeta/CD19-depleted stem cell transplant. The receptors come from a girl aged 2 to 10 with aplastic anemia, due to receive a stem cell transplant.

This clonotype has only a few counts. The rearrangement joins TRBV27 to TRBJ1-2, with unresolved D. CDR1 is MNHEY and CDR2 is SMNVEV in the germline V gene (reference sequence). Trimming removed 5 bases from V and 5 bases from J, with 21 bases in between. This CDR3 is 16 amino acids long. For the CDR3, the DNA is TGTGCCAGCAGTCCACTCCTAGACCGGATCGAATATGGCTACACCTTC. Protein product: CASSPLLDRIEYGYTF.

V is TRBV29-1 and J is TRBJ1-3; D is undetermined. Germline loops: CDR1 SQVTM, CDR2 ANQGSEA. The CDR3 loop spans 11 amino acids. With 1 base removed from V and 7 bases from J, the gap between germline ends came to 5 bases. CDR3 protein: CSVEGANTIYF. CDR3 nucleotides: TGCAGCGTTGAAGGGGCTAACACCATATATTTT.

V usage is TRBV12-3 or TRBV12-4 and J usage is TRBJ2-2; D is possibly TRBD2 (6 bases). The CDR3 has 16 residues. V dropped 3 bases and J dropped 2 bases, with 13 bases sitting between them. The DNA of the CDR3 is TGTGCCAGCAGTTTCTCGCGGGACGGTAACACCGGGGAGCTGTTTTTT. Its translation is CASSFSRDGNTGELFF.

The rearrangement uses TRBV7-2 and TRBJ2-1; 10 bases align to TRBD2. This CDR3 region has 15 residues. The V gene's germline CDR1 is SGHTA and CDR2 FQGNSA. Trimming took 5 bases from V and 9 from J; bases not matched to a gene: 10. The CDR3 DNA follows: TGTGCCAGCAGCGGGCGGAGCGGGGGGGCGTCTGAGCAGTTCTTC. Protein sequence: CASSGRSGGASEQFF.

At least ten counts were recorded for this clonotype. The chain couples TRBV20-1 to TRBJ1-4, with D perhaps matching TRBD1 (5 bases). The CDR3 covers 17 residues. In germline, CDR1 is DFQATT, CDR2 SNEGSKA (reference sequence). V shed 0 bases and J shed 3 bases, with 17 bases lying between them. The DNA for the CDR3 is TGCAGTGCTAGAGAGGCCAGGGCGGCTCCAGCTAATGAAAAACTGTTTTTT. Translated: CSAREARAAPANEKLFF.

The chain carries TRBV20-1 and TRBJ2-3; D is possibly TRBD2 (6 bases). Germline V gene lookup returns CDR1 DFQATT and CDR2 SNEGSKA (reference sequence). V was shortened by 3 bases and J by 0 bases, with 16 bases between the two germline ends. The CDR3 consists of 16 residues. The CDR3: CSASGRLSTSTDTQYF. CDR3 DNA: TGCAGTGCTAGTGGGAGGCTCTCTACTAGCACAGATACGCAGTATTTT.

The chain has TRBV4-1 and TRBJ2-4, with D perhaps matching TRBD1 or TRBD2 (5 bases each). Trimming shortened V by 1 base and J by 5 bases, and 18 bases separated the two germline ends. CDR1 and CDR2 (germline): MGHRA, YSYEKL. The CDR3 covers 17 residues. CDR3 in amino acids: CASSQVSRGTGQNIQYF. CDR3 coding DNA: TGCGCCAGCAGCCAAGTGTCTCGTGGGACGGGACAAAACATTCAGTACTTC.

In its sample, this clonotype was seen once. This chain links TRBV28 with TRBJ2-2; 13 positions match TRBD2. The CDR3 consists of 15 residues. V lost 8 bases, J lost 6 bases, and 6 bases stayed unmatched. CDR1 is MDHEN and CDR2 is SYDVKM in the germline V gene. CDR3 nucleotides: TGTGCCAGCGGTTCCGGACTAGCGGGGGCCGGGGAGCTGTTTTTT. Its protein is CASGSGLAGAGELFF. The full variable domain, completed using reference TRBV28 and TRBJ2-2, is DVKVTQSSRYLVKRTGEKVFLECVQDMDHENMFWYRQDPGLGLRLIYFSYDVKMKEKGDIPEGYSVSREKKERFSLILESASTNQTSMYLCASGSGLAGAGELFFGEGSRLTVL.

The chain joins TRBV10-3 to TRBJ1-1, with D hard to call. Germline V gene lookup returns CDR1 ENHRY and CDR2 SYGVKD. The V gene lost 5 bases and the J gene lost 5 bases, with 12 bases spanning the gap. The CDR3 totals 13 residues. The CDR3: CAISPKGGTEAFF. DNA for the CDR3: TGTGCCATCAGTCCGAAGGGTGGAACTGAAGCTTTCTTT.

The chain recombines TRBV6-5 with TRBJ2-2; D is undetermined. This CDR3 spans 15 amino acids. CDR1 and CDR2 (germline): MNHEY, SVGAGI. V was trimmed by 2 bases and J by 3 bases, leaving 10 bases between them. CDR3 nucleotides: TGTGCCAGCAGTTACCAAGTTGGGGACACCGGGGAGCTGTTTTTT. Encoded protein: CASSYQVGDTGELFF.